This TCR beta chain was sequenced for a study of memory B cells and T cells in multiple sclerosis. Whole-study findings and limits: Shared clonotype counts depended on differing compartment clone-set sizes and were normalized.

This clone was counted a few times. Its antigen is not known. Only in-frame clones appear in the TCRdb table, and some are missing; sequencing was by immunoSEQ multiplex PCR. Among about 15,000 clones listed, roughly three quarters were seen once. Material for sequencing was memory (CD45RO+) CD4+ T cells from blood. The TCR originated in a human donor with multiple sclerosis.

The CDR3 sequence is CASSQDWGAYEQYF. The CDR3 bases are TGTGCCAGCAGCCAAGATTGGGGGGCCTACGAGCAGTACTTC. The chain has TRBV4-2 and TRBJ2-7, with D possibly matching TRBD2 (6 bases). Germline CDR1 reads LGHNA; CDR2 reads YNFKEQ. The CDR3 contains 14 residues. With 0 bases removed from V and 2 bases from J, the gap between germline ends came to 8 bases.